What follows are 10 T cell receptor beta chains derived from one specimen sequenced in a study of control samples from healthy donors and cancer patients. The protocol was immunoSEQ multiplex PCR, while the TCRdb copy is restricted to in-frame clones and leaves out a portion. The sample lists 75,000 to 80,000 clones, roughly nine tenths occurring once. Specimen: PBMCs. All receptors come from a woman aged 50 to 60 with colorectal cancer.

The V gene is TRBV5-4, the J gene TRBJ2-5; TRBD1 matches 10 bases. Trimming took 4 bases from V and 5 from J; bases not matched to a gene: 8. The germline CDR1 and CDR2 sequences are SGHNT and YYREEE (reference sequence). This CDR3 contains 15 residues. CDR3 in DNA: TGTGCCAGCAGCCCCGGACAGGGGGAATGGGAGACCCAGTACTTC. Translating gives CASSPGQGEWETQYF.

Sample share makes this clone medium-sized. The chain joins TRBV6-2 or TRBV6-3 to TRBJ1-5; 9 bases match TRBD1. CDR1 and CDR2 from the germline V gene are MNHEY and SVGEGT. V lost 5 bases, J lost 5 bases, and 13 bases stayed unmatched. The CDR3 covers 17 residues. The CDR3 sequence: CASSTGTGKGWDQPQHF. The CDR3 coding sequence is TGTGCCAGCAGTACCGGGACAGGGAAAGGGTGGGATCAGCCCCAGCATTTT.

The chain joins TRBV5-1 to TRBJ2-3; D gene unclear. CDR1 is SGHRS and CDR2 is YFSETQ in the germline V gene. V shed 0 bases and J shed 2 bases, with 7 bases lying between them. This CDR3 spans 14 amino acids. CDR3 bases: TGCGCCAGCAGCTTGGTACTGGTCACAGATACGCAGTATTTT. Residues: CASSLVLVTDTQYF.

This sequence joins TRBV5-5 and TRBJ1-6, with TRBD1 matching 7 bases. Germline loops: CDR1 SGHKS, CDR2 YYEKEE (reference sequence). The V gene end was trimmed by 4 bases and the J gene end by 7 bases; junction bases not matched to a gene: 5. The CDR3 has 14 residues. Written as DNA, the CDR3 is TGTGCCAGCAGCGGGGACAGCTCAAATTCACCCCTCCACTTT. The encoded protein is CASSGDSSNSPLHF.

The chain links TRBV12-1 to TRBJ1-1; TRBD1 was called by the table and not checked on the DNA. TRBV12-1 has pseudogene status. This CDR3 is built from 16 residues. The CDR3 nucleotides read TGTTCCAGCAGCTACATACAAGGAGACAGGCCCACTGAAGCTTTCTTT. Its protein product is CSSSYIQGDRPTEAFF.

The V call is TRBV5-1, the J call TRBJ2-3; D is ambiguous. CDR3 length: 12 amino acids. V lost 0 bases and J 8 bases, leaving 7 bases between the germline ends. The germline gives CDR1 SGHRS, CDR2 YFSETQ. This chain's CDR3 is CASSLDTGTQYF. The CDR3, as DNA: TGCGCCAGCAGCTTGGATACGGGTACGCAGTATTTT.

Only a few counts were recorded for this clone. This chain connects TRBV5-1 to TRBJ2-2; D may be TRBD2 (7 bases). This CDR3 has 16 amino acids. V lost 0 bases and J 2 bases, leaving 11 bases between the germline ends. From germline, CDR1 is SGHRS and CDR2 YFSETQ. Written as DNA, the CDR3 is TGCGCCAGCAGCTTGGCGCCGGGGGGCAACACCGGGGAGCTGTTTTTT. It codes for CASSLAPGGNTGELFF.

The rearrangement uses TRBV7-2 and TRBJ1-5; a possible D gene is TRBD1 (5 bases). V shed 4 bases and J shed 9 bases, with 13 bases lying between them. The CDR3 is made up of 13 amino acids. CDR1 SGHTA and CDR2 FQGNSA come from the germline V gene. CDR3 loop: CASSSHNGGPQHF. The CDR3 DNA reads TGTGCCAGCAGCTCACATAACGGGGGGCCCCAGCATTTT. The entire variable domain, with the rest obtained from reference TRBV7-2 and TRBJ1-5, is as follows: GAGVSQSPSNKVTEKGKDVELRCDPISGHTALYWYRQSLGQGLEFLIYFQGNSAPDKSGLPSDRFSAERTGGSVSTLTIQRTQQEDSAVYLCASSSHNGGPQHFGDGTRLSIL.

This chain links TRBV7-2 with TRBJ1-4; D possibly corresponds to TRBD1 (5 bases). This CDR3 spans 15 amino acids. Trimming took off 1 base at V and 8 bases at J, with 14 bases between the two ends. From germline, CDR1 is SGHTA and CDR2 FQGNSA. In DNA, the CDR3 is TGTGCCAGCAGCTTAGTGGGAGGGACTCAGGAAAAACTGTTTTTT. Protein: CASSLVGGTQEKLFF.

J is TRBJ1-2 and V is TRBV10-2, with a possible D match to TRBD1 (5 bases). Germline CDR1 reads WSHSY; CDR2 reads SAAADI. This CDR3 has 12 amino acids. V lost 10 bases, J lost 8 bases, and 17 bases lay in between. The CDR3 protein is CAISQPGSGYTF. The CDR3 nucleotides are TGCGCCATCTCCCAGCCAGGGTCCGGCTACACCTTC.